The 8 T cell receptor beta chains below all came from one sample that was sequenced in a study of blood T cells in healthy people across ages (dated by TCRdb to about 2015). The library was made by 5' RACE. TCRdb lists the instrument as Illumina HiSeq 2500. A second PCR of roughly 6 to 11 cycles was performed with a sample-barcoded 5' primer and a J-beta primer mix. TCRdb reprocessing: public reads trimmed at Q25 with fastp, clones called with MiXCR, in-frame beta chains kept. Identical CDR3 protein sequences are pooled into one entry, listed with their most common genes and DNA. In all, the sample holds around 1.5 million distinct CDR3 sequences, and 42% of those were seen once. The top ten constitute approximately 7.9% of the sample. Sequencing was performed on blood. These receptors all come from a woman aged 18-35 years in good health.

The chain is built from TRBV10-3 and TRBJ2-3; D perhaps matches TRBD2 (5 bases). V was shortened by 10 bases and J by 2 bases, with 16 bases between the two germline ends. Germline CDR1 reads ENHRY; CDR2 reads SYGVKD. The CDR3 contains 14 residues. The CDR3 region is CATQPGFDTDTQYF. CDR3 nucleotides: TGTGCCACCCAACCGGGATTTGACACAGATACGCAGTATTTT.

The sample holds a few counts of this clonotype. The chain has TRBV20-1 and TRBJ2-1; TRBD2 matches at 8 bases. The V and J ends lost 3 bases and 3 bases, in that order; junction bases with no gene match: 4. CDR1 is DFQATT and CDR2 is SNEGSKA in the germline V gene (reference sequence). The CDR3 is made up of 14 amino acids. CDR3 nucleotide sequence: TGCAGTGCTAGCGGGAGGGCCTTCTACAATGAGCAGTTCTTC. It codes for CSASGRAFYNEQFF.

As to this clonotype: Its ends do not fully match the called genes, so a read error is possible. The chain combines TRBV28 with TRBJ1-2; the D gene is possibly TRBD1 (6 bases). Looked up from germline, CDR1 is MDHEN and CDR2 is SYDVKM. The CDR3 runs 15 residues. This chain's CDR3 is CSSSSMGRGAWGYTF. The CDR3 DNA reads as TGTTCCAGCAGTTCAATGGGACGGGGGGCTTGGGGCTACACCTTC.

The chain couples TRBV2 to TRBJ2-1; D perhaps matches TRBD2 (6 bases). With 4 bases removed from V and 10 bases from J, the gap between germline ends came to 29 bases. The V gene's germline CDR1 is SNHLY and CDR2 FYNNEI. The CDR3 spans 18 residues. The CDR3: CASSGVRGGTAASREQFF. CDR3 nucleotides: TGTGCCAGCAGTGGAGTTCGAGGAGGGACTGCCGCAAGTAGAGAGCAGTTCTTC.

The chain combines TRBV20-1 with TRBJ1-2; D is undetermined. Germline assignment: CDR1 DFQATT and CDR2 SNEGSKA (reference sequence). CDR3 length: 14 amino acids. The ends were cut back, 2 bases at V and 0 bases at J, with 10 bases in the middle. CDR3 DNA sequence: TGCAGTGCTAGACCTAGGGCTGCTAACTATGGCTACACCTTC. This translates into CSARPRAANYGYTF.

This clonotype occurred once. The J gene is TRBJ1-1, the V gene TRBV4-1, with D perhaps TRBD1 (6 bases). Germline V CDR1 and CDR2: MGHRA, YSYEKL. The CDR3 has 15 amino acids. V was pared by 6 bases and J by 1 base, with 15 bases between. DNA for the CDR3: TGCGCCAGCAGTCAAATAGGACAGTCGAACACTGAAGCTTTCTTT. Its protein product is CASSQIGQSNTEAFF.

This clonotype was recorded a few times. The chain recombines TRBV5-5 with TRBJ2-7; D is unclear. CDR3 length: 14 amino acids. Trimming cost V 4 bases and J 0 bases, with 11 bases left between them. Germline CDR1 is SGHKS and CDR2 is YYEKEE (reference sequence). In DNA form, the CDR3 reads TGTGCCAGCAGCCTTGAAGCAGCCTCCTACGAGCAGTACTTC. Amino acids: CASSLEAASYEQYF. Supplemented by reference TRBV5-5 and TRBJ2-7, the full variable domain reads DAGVTQSPTHLIKTRGQQVTLRCSPISGHKSVSWYQQVLGQGPQFIFQYYEKEERGRGNFPDRFSARQFPNYSSELNVNALLLGDSALYLCASSLEAASYEQYFGPGTRLTVT.

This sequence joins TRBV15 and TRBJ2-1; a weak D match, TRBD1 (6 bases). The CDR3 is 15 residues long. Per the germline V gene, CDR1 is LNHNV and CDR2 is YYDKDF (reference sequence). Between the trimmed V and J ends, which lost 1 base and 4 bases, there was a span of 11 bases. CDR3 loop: CATSRVETGYNEQFF. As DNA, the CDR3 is TGTGCCACCAGCAGAGTAGAGACAGGTTACAATGAGCAGTTCTTC.